This T cell receptor (beta chain) was sequenced in a study of blood T cell repertoires in COVID-19. Overall study: Samples representing acute and convalescent COVID-19 were sourced from the United States, Italy and Spain. In each case, the material was cDNA or gDNA derived from T cells, B-cell-depleted T cells, or PBMCs.

Each participant's cohort was designated according to participant-reported clinical history. As originally analysed: Reference gene primer amplification yielded estimated nucleated cell counts. Assay: immunoSEQ multiplex PCR; the TCRdb copy retains only in-frame clones and omits some. V and J calls and clone size are those listed in that table; D and trimming were worked out from the DNA. The top ten hold approximately 2% of the sample, which has some 260,000 clones, under 95% seen once. Germline V lookup: CDR1 MGHDK, CDR2 SYGVNS. V lost 6 bases to trimming and J lost 6 bases; unmatched junction nucleotides: 9. The CDR3 runs to 14 residues.

The chain recombines TRBV25-1 with TRBJ1-1; TRBD1 matches at 8 bases. The sequenced sample was PBMCs or T cells enriched from blood (not recorded which). The clonotype was recovered from a woman younger than 30 who had recovered from COVID-19. The CDR3 sequence: CASRNRGKNPEAFF. The CDR3 bases are TGTGCCAGCAGAAACAGGGGGAAGAATCCTGAAGCTTTCTTT.